Below are 9 T cell receptor beta chains sequenced from a single sample in a study of human T cells and chemical hapten exposure. TCRdb reanalysed the RACE reads using MiXCR and keeps one entry per CDR3 protein. Among some 74,000 distinct CDR3 sequences listed, roughly 13% were seen once. Sample time point: patch test 3, about 24 weeks after DPC sensitization. Documented treatment: therapeutic diphenylcyclopropenone sensitization with weekly scalp DPC. The sequencing here drew on whole blood, taken in connection with sensitization to the hapten diphenylcyclopropenone (DPC). The source of these receptors is a woman aged 45-60 years with alopecia areata. Some clones in this sample may be carry-over from other donors' samples.

This chain links TRBV19 with TRBJ2-1; TRBD2 aligns across 12 bases. The CDR3 is 16 residues long. The ends lost 2 bases at V and 2 bases at J; junction bases unmatched: 1. CDR1 and CDR2 from the germline V gene are LNHDA and SQIVND (reference sequence). CDR3 loop: CASSIRTSGTYNEQFF. The CDR3 DNA sequence: TGTGCCAGTAGTATACGGACTAGCGGGACCTACAATGAGCAGTTCTTC.

The V call is TRBV20-1, the J call TRBJ2-3, with 10 positions matching TRBD2. Germline V CDR1 and CDR2: DFQATT, SNEGSKA (reference sequence). The CDR3 is made up of 12 amino acids. After removal of 6 bases from V and 6 bases from J, the junction contained 3 bases not matched to a gene. The CDR3 DNA sequence: TGCAGTGCCCATAGCGGGAGGGATACGCAGTATTTT. This codes for CSAHSGRDTQYF.

The chain links TRBV12-3 or TRBV12-4 to TRBJ1-3, with D possibly being TRBD1 (5 bases). This CDR3 contains 13 residues. The V gene lost 6 bases and the J gene lost 2 bases, with 8 bases spanning the gap. Written as DNA, the CDR3 is TGTGCCAGCAGCAGGGAGACTGGAAACACCATATATTTT. Its protein is CASSRETGNTIYF.

The chain has TRBV12-3 or TRBV12-4 and TRBJ2-3, with D perhaps given as TRBD1 or TRBD2 (5 bases each). The CDR3 runs 15 residues. V was trimmed by 5 bases and J by 0 bases, leaving 12 bases between them. The CDR3 DNA sequence: TGTGCCAGCAGTCCTGGGGGTTTAAGCACAGATACGCAGTATTTT. As protein: CASSPGGLSTDTQYF.

This clonotype is deemed medium-sized. The chain recombines TRBV11-2 with TRBJ2-7; 14 bases are a match to TRBD2. This CDR3 spans 14 amino acids. The ends lost 4 bases at V and 5 bases at J; junction bases unmatched: 1. Germline-derived CDR1 and CDR2 are SGHAT and FQNNGV. CDR3 residues: CASSSGLAGDEQYF. The DNA for the CDR3 is TGTGCCAGCAGCTCGGGACTAGCGGGAGACGAGCAGTACTTC.

This chain uses TRBV29-1 with TRBJ2-1; D unclear. The CDR3 spans 14 residues. The V and J ends lost 8 bases and 7 bases respectively, with 21 bases between them. The germline CDR1 and CDR2 sequences are SQVTM and ANQGSEA. CDR3 in amino acids: CSLLPVTGANEQFF. CDR3 sequence (DNA): TGCAGCCTCCTCCCGGTGACTGGCGCGAATGAGCAGTTCTTC.

The table lists this clonotype with many counts. The CDR3 coding sequence is TGTGCCAGCAGCAGACTAGTCGAGCAGTACTTC. It yields the protein CASSRLVEQYF. V is TRBV7-9 and J is TRBJ2-7; D is possibly TRBD2 (6 bases). Germline V gives CDR1 SEHNR, CDR2 FQNEAQ (reference sequence). Trimming shortened V by 5 bases and J by 6 bases, and 8 bases separated the two germline ends. There are 11 residues in the CDR3.

This clonotype was detected many times. This CDR3 reads CASSRGTGSSYNEQFF. The CDR3 DNA sequence: TGTGCCAGCAGCCGGGGGACAGGGAGCTCCTACAATGAGCAGTTCTTC. The chain links TRBV11-2 to TRBJ2-1, with 9 bases that match TRBD1. Germline lookup yields CDR1 SGHAT and CDR2 FQNNGV. Trimming took 5 bases from V and 0 from J; bases not matched to a gene: 5. This CDR3 has 16 amino acids.

The chain combines TRBV6-6 with TRBJ1-5, with unresolved D. The germline gives CDR1 MNHNY, CDR2 SVGAGI (reference sequence). Trimming cost V 0 bases and J 1 base, with 10 bases left between them. The CDR3 spans 16 residues. The CDR3 reads CASSYSINHSNQPQHF. The CDR3 DNA is TGTGCCAGCAGTTACTCCATAAACCACAGCAATCAGCCCCAGCATTTT.